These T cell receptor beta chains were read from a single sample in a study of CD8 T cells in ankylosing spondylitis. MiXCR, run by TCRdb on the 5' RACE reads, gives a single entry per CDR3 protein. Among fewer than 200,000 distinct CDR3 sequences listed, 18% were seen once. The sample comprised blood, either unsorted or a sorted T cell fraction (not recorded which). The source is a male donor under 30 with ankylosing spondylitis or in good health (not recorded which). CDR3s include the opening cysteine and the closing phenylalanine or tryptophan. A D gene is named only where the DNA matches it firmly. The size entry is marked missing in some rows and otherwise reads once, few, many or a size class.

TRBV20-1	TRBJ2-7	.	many	CSASPRDAYEQYF	TGCAGTGCTAGTCCTAGGGACGCCTACGAGCAGTACTTC
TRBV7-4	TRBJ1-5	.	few	CASSFEIGNQPQHF	TGTGCCAGCAGCTTCGAGATTGGCAATCAGCCCCAGCATTTT
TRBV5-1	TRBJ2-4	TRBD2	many	CASSLGGLAGLPGGKNIQYF	TGCGCCAGCAGCTTGGGCGGACTAGCGGGACTCCCCGGAGGCAAAAACATTCAGTACTTC
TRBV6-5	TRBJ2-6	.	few	CASSYGGLGANVLTF	TGTGCCAGCAGTTACGGGGGACTGGGCGCCAACGTCCTGACTTTC
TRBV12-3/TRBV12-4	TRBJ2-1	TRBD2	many	CASSHRGTSGTTRFYNEQFF	TGTGCCAGCAGCCATCGGGGGACTAGCGGGACAACGAGGTTCTACAATGAGCAGTTCTTC
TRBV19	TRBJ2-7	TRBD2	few	CASSGLAGKQYF	TGTGCCAGTAGTGGTCTAGCGGGAAAGCAGTACTTC
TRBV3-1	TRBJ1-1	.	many	CASSSQGNTEAFF	TGTGCCAGCAGTTCCCAGGGGAACACTGAAGCTTTCTTT
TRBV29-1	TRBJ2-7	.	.	CSVAGGLYEQYF	TGCAGCGTTGCAGGGGGGCTCTACGAGCAGTACTTC
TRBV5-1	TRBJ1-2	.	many	CASSSTTDGYGYTF	TGCGCCAGCAGCTCAACTACGGACGGATATGGCTACACCTTC
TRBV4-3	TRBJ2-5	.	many	CASSPRTEDARTQYF	TGCGCCAGCAGCCCTCGGACCGAGGATGCGCGGACCCAGTACTTC
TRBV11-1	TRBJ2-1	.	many	CASSAEANNEQFF	TGTGCCAGCAGCGCAGAGGCTAACAATGAGCAGTTCTTC
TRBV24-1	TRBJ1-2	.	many	CATSDLFGYTF	TGTGCCACCAGTGATTTGTTTGGCTACACCTTC
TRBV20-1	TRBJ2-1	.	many	CSALQRGSRGYNEQFF	TGCAGTGCTCTTCAACGGGGATCACGGGGCTACAATGAGCAGTTCTTC
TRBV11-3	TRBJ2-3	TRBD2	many	CASSFEWSSGPDTQYF	TGTGCCAGCAGCTTTGAGTGGTCTAGCGGTCCCGATACGCAGTATTTT
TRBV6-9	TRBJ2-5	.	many	CASSPGVGETQYF	TGTGCCAGCAGTCCAGGGGTCGGAGAGACCCAGTACTTC
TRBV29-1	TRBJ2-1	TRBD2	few	CSDTSGRPYNEQFF	TGCAGCGATACTAGCGGGAGGCCCTACAATGAGCAGTTCTTC
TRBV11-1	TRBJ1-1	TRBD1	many	CASSLDSDRGWNTEAFF	TGTGCCAGCAGCTTAGACTCGGACAGGGGGTGGAACACTGAAGCTTTCTTT
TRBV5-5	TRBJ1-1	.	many	CASSPETGDTEAFF	TGTGCCAGCAGCCCAGAAACAGGAGACACTGAAGCTTTCTTT